A single sample is the source of the 6 T cell receptor beta chains below, sequenced in a study of blood T cell repertoires in COVID-19. Clones were sequenced by immunoSEQ multiplex PCR, and TCRdb holds only the in-frame ones, with some missing. The sample shows roughly 200,000 clones, 88% of them seen only once. Sequences were obtained from PBMCs or T cells enriched from blood (not recorded which). These receptors all come from a woman in her thirties who had recovered from COVID-19.

V usage is TRBV5-6 and J usage is TRBJ1-1; D is unresolved. Deletions cut 4 bases from V and 1 base from J, with 8 bases between. The CDR3 sequence is 13 residues long. Germline values: CDR1 SGHDT, CDR2 YYEEEE. The CDR3 nucleotides are TGTGCCAGCAGCGCACATACGAACACTGAAGCTTTCTTT. Its protein product is CASSAHTNTEAFF.

This chain uses TRBV20-1 with TRBJ2-7; possibly TRBD1 for D (6 bases). The CDR3 is 11 amino acids. V gave up 6 bases and J gave up 4 bases, with 10 bases separating them. From germline, CDR1 is DFQATT and CDR2 SNEGSKA (reference sequence). CDR3 protein: CSAPGEYEQYF. The CDR3 nucleotides read TGCAGTGCCCCAGGGGAGTACGAGCAGTACTTC.

As regards this clone: This sample also contains other DNA sequences that code for the same CDR3. J is TRBJ1-2 and V is TRBV11-2; D call uncertain. CDR3 size: 12 residues. Germline CDR1 SGHAT, CDR2 FQNNGV. The V gene lost 3 bases and the J gene lost 1 base, with 3 bases spanning the gap. The CDR3 region has the DNA TGTGCCAGCAGCTTTCGTAACTATGGCTACACCTTC. Translated: CASSFRNYGYTF. Full variable domain (remainder filled in from reference TRBV11-2 and TRBJ1-2): EAGVAQSPRYKIIEKRQSVAFWCNPISGHATLYWYQQILGQGPKLLIQFQNNGVVDDSQLPKDRFSAERLKGVDSTLKIQPAKLEDSAVYLCASSFRNYGYTFGSGTRLTVV.

The chain links TRBV13 to TRBJ2-1; D unclear. This CDR3 region has 14 residues. Trimming removed 6 bases at V and 8 bases at J, with 17 bases between. Per the germline V gene, CDR1 is PRHDT and CDR2 is FYEKMQ (reference sequence). The CDR3 coding sequence is TGTGCCAGCAGTATACGGGTCCTAGTGGATGAGCAGTTCTTC. This translates into CASSIRVLVDEQFF.

This clone was detected a few times. This sequence joins TRBV10-3 and TRBJ1-3; D might be TRBD1 (6 bases). This CDR3 is built from 16 residues. V was shortened by 3 bases and J by 0 bases, with 12 bases between the two germline ends. Per germline, CDR1 ENHRY and CDR2 SYGVKD. CDR3 nucleotide sequence: TGTGCCATCAGTGAACCTGGACAGCCCTCTGGAAACACCATATATTTT. It translates to CAISEPGQPSGNTIYF.

The V gene is TRBV18, the J gene TRBJ1-5, with unresolved D. V lost 3 bases, J lost 0 bases, and 12 bases lay in between. The CDR3 has 16 amino acids. The V gene's germline CDR1 is KGHSH and CDR2 LQKENI. The DNA of the CDR3 is TGTGCCAGCTCACCGGAGTCCGTGCTTAGCAATCAGCCCCAGCATTTT. Its translation is CASSPESVLSNQPQHF.